Listed below are T cell receptor beta chains from one sample, sequenced in a study of blood T cell repertoires in COVID-19. Assay used: immunoSEQ multiplex PCR; TCRdb lists only in-frame clones, some missing. The repertoire holds 75,000 to 95,000 clones, with 70% to 90% as singletons. Sequencing input: peripheral blood. The receptors originated from a man in his sixties with acute or convalescent COVID-19. Both conserved end residues are part of each CDR3. D genes are given only for firm matches. The listing skips clone size in some rows; elsewhere it reads once, few, many or a size class.

V: TRBV7-2; size: once; J: TRBJ2-1; D: NA; length: 14; DNA: TGTGCCAGCAGCTCCGGGGGGCGGGTCAATGAGCAGTTCTTC; CDR3: CASSSGGRVNEQFF
V: TRBV7-8; size: NA; J: TRBJ1-4; D: NA; length: 17; DNA: TGTGCCAGCAGCTTAGTTTTGGCGGAAACAACTAATGAAAAACTGTTTTTT; CDR3: CASSLVLAETTNEKLFF
V: TRBV19; size: NA; J: TRBJ1-2; D: TRBD1; length: 18; DNA: TGTGCCAGTAGTAAGGCGGGGACAGGGGCGATAGCTAACTATGGCTACACCTTC; CDR3: CASSKAGTGAIANYGYTF
V: TRBV27; size: NA; J: TRBJ2-5; D: TRBD1; length: 15; DNA: TGTGCCAGCAGTACCGGGACAGAGTTCCTGGGGGCCCAGTACTTC; CDR3: CASSTGTEFLGAQYF
V: TRBV5-6; size: once; J: TRBJ1-1; D: TRBD1; length: 13; DNA: TGTGCCAGCAGCAAGGACAGGGACACTGAAGCTTTCTTT; CDR3: CASSKDRDTEAFF
V: TRBV19; size: NA; J: TRBJ1-1; D: TRBD1; length: 13; DNA: TGTGCCAGTAGCACGACCGAACAGGGGTGGGCTTTCTTT; CDR3: CASSTTEQGWAFF
V: TRBV11-2; size: NA; J: TRBJ2-5; D: TRBD2; length: 16; DNA: TGTGCCAGCAGCTTCACCCGGCGGGGGGCCCAAGAGACCCAGTACTTC; CDR3: CASSFTRRGAQETQYF
V: TRBV23-1; size: NA; J: TRBJ2-3; D: TRBD2; length: 24; DNA: TGCGCCAGCAGTCAATTAGCCTCCGGACCTGGGGCTAGCGGGACATCACTTAGCACAGATACGCAGTATTTT; CDR3: CASSQLASGPGASGTSLSTDTQYF
V: TRBV19; size: NA; J: TRBJ1-6; D: TRBD1; length: 14; DNA: TGTGCCAGTACCTCCCGACAGGGCAATTCACCCCTCCACTTT; CDR3: CASTSRQGNSPLHF
V: TRBV20-1; size: few; J: TRBJ1-3; D: TRBD1; length: 16; DNA: TGCAGTGCTAGTTCCGGGACAGTGGGCTCTGGAAACACCATATATTTT; CDR3: CSASSGTVGSGNTIYF
V: TRBV3-1/TRBV3-2; size: NA; J: TRBJ1-1; D: NA; length: 13; DNA: TGTGCCAGCAGCCGAATGGCCGGACAAGAAGCTTTCTTT; CDR3: CASSRMAGQEAFF
V: TRBV25-1; size: NA; J: TRBJ1-1; D: TRBD1; length: 15; DNA: TGTGCCAGCAGTAAAGCAGGGGGCTGGAATACTGAAGCTTTCTTT; CDR3: CASSKAGGWNTEAFF
V: TRBV5-6; size: NA; J: TRBJ1-1; D: NA; length: 13; DNA: TGTGCCAGCAGCCGGACAGAAAACACTGAAGCTTTCTTT; CDR3: CASSRTENTEAFF
V: TRBV24-1; size: NA; J: TRBJ1-2; D: TRBD1; length: 15; DNA: TGTGCCACCAGTGATTCGGCAGGGGGATTCGGGGGCTACACCTTC; CDR3: CATSDSAGGFGGYTF
V: TRBV24-1; size: once; J: TRBJ1-6; D: TRBD1; length: 16; DNA: TGTGCCACCAGTGATACACAGGGGCTTTATCGATCACCCCTCCACTTT; CDR3: CATSDTQGLYRSPLHF
V: TRBV6-5; size: NA; J: TRBJ2-3; D: NA; length: 15; DNA: TGTGCCAGCAGTTACACCGGGAGAATCACAGATACGCAGTATTTT; CDR3: CASSYTGRITDTQYF
V: TRBV28; size: few; J: TRBJ1-1; D: TRBD1; length: 13; DNA: TGTGCCAGCACCCAATCAGGGGGGAGGAGGCCTTTCTTT; CDR3: CASTQSGGRRPFF
V: TRBV9; size: NA; J: TRBJ2-2; D: NA; length: 13; DNA: TGTGCCAGCAGCGTAGCACGGGCCGGGGAGCTGTTTTTT; CDR3: CASSVARAGELFF
V: TRBV2; size: NA; J: TRBJ2-7; D: NA; length: 10; DNA: TGTGCCAGCAGTGTCGAGGAGCAGTACTTC; CDR3: CASSVEEQYF
V: TRBV5-6; size: once; J: TRBJ2-3; D: TRBD2; length: 18; DNA: TGTGCCAGCAGCTTGGCCGGGCCGGGGGGGCCGGGCACAGATACGCAGTATTTT; CDR3: CASSLAGPGGPGTDTQYF
V: TRBV12-3/TRBV12-4; size: NA; J: TRBJ1-5; D: NA; length: 13; DNA: TGTGCCAGCAGTTTAGTCGGTGATCAGCCCCAGCATTTT; CDR3: CASSLVGDQPQHF
V: TRBV4-3; size: NA; J: TRBJ2-1; D: TRBD2; length: 16; DNA: TGCGCCAGCAGCCAGAGACTAGCGGGGGTTAACAATGAGCAGTTCTTC; CDR3: CASSQRLAGVNNEQFF
V: TRBV5-1; size: once; J: TRBJ1-4; D: NA; length: 14; DNA: TGCGCCAGCAGCCCAGGACAGAATACAGAAAAACTGTTTTTT; CDR3: CASSPGQNTEKLFF
V: TRBV12-5; size: NA; J: TRBJ2-2; D: TRBD2; length: 18; DNA: TGTGCTAGTGGTTTGTCAACGGGACTAGCGGGGGAGGTCGGGGAGCTGTTTTTT; CDR3: CASGLSTGLAGEVGELFF
V: TRBV14; size: NA; J: TRBJ2-7; D: TRBD2; length: 15; DNA: TGTGCCAGCAGCCTCCGCCCGGGGGGGGACTACGAGCAGTACTTC; CDR3: CASSLRPGGDYEQYF
V: TRBV12-3/TRBV12-4; size: NA; J: TRBJ2-3; D: TRBD1; length: 13; DNA: TGTGCCAGCAGGCCGACAGGGACGGATACGCAGTATTTT; CDR3: CASRPTGTDTQYF
V: TRBV5-6; size: NA; J: TRBJ2-5; D: NA; length: 16; DNA: TGTGCCAGCAGCCTTAGCCCGACAGGAACCCAAGAGACCCAGTACTTC; CDR3: CASSLSPTGTQETQYF
V: TRBV15; size: NA; J: TRBJ2-7; D: NA; length: 12; DNA: TGTGCCACCAGCAGAGTAGGGGTCGAGCAGTACTTC; CDR3: CATSRVGVEQYF
V: TRBV30; size: NA; J: TRBJ2-2; D: TRBD1; length: 14; DNA: TGTGCCTGGAGTGTAAAGGGGGCCACCGGGGAGCTGTTTTTT; CDR3: CAWSVKGATGELFF
V: TRBV12-3/TRBV12-4; size: NA; J: TRBJ1-1; D: NA; length: 12; DNA: TGTGCCAGCAGTGGTTTCCGGACTGAAGCTTTCTTT; CDR3: CASSGFRTEAFF
V: TRBV6-5; size: NA; J: TRBJ1-1; D: NA; length: 13; DNA: TGTGCCAGCAGAAGACAGGTATATCATGAAGCTTTCTTT; CDR3: CASRRQVYHEAFF
V: TRBV6-2/TRBV6-3; size: NA; J: TRBJ1-2; D: TRBD1; length: 16; DNA: TGTGCCAGCAGTTATAGCCCCGTGACAGGGTCCTATGGCTACACCTTC; CDR3: CASSYSPVTGSYGYTF
V: TRBV7-9; size: few; J: TRBJ1-2; D: NA; length: 15; DNA: TGTGCCAGCAGCTTAATACTTCAGGGGAACTATGGCTACACCTTC; CDR3: CASSLILQGNYGYTF
V: TRBV19; size: NA; J: TRBJ1-2; D: NA; length: 15; DNA: TGTGCCAGTAGTAGCCATCAACAGGCGACATATGGCTACACCTTC; CDR3: CASSSHQQATYGYTF
V: TRBV7-9; size: NA; J: TRBJ1-5; D: NA; length: 12; DNA: TGTGCCAGCAGCCAACAGAATCAGCCCCAGCATTTT; CDR3: CASSQQNQPQHF
V: TRBV20-1; size: once; J: TRBJ1-2; D: NA; length: 11; DNA: TGCAGTGCGCCAGGCGTGTATGGCTACACCTTC; CDR3: CSAPGVYGYTF
V: TRBV6-4; size: NA; J: TRBJ2-3; D: TRBD2; length: 16; DNA: TGTGCCAGCAGTGCCTCGGGACTAGCGGTCACAGATACGCAGTATTTT; CDR3: CASSASGLAVTDTQYF
V: TRBV25-1; size: few; J: TRBJ1-4; D: NA; length: 15; DNA: TGTGCCAGCAGCACGTACAGGGCCGGAAATGAAAAACTGTTTTTT; CDR3: CASSTYRAGNEKLFF
V: TRBV7-6; size: NA; J: TRBJ1-6; D: NA; length: 12; DNA: TGTGCCAGCAGCCTTAATAATTCACCCCTCCACTTT; CDR3: CASSLNNSPLHF
V: TRBV9; size: NA; J: TRBJ2-3; D: TRBD2; length: 16; DNA: TGTGCCAGCACGAGGACTAGCGGGCGGGGGAGCGATACGCAGTATTTT; CDR3: CASTRTSGRGSDTQYF
V: TRBV2; size: NA; J: TRBJ2-7; D: TRBD1; length: 15; DNA: TGTGCCAGCAGGAGAGGGACAGGGAGCACCTACGAGCAGTACTTC; CDR3: CASRRGTGSTYEQYF
V: TRBV6-6; size: NA; J: TRBJ2-3; D: NA; length: 15; DNA: TGTGCCAGCAGTCCCGGGAAGGGACTCACAGATACGCAGTATTTT; CDR3: CASSPGKGLTDTQYF
V: TRBV7-2; size: NA; J: TRBJ1-1; D: NA; length: 14; DNA: TGTGCCAGCAGCTTAACCGGGATGAACACTGAAGCTTTCTTT; CDR3: CASSLTGMNTEAFF
V: TRBV25-1; size: NA; J: TRBJ2-7; D: NA; length: 13; DNA: TGTGCCAGCAGGAAGGCGGCGGGCTACGAGCAGTACTTC; CDR3: CASRKAAGYEQYF
V: TRBV14; size: NA; J: TRBJ2-5; D: TRBD2; length: 16; DNA: TGTGCCAGCAGCCAAGGGGGACTAGCGGGCCAAGAGACCCAGTACTTC; CDR3: CASSQGGLAGQETQYF
V: TRBV6-6; size: NA; J: TRBJ2-5; D: TRBD1; length: 14; DNA: TGTGCCAGCAGTTACCCGGGACAGCAAGAGACCCAGTACTTC; CDR3: CASSYPGQQETQYF
V: TRBV7-6; size: NA; J: TRBJ2-3; D: TRBD1; length: 16; DNA: TGTGCCAGCAGCTTAGCCAGGGGGATTGGCACAGATACGCAGTATTTT; CDR3: CASSLARGIGTDTQYF
V: TRBV6-5; size: NA; J: TRBJ1-4; D: TRBD1; length: 15; DNA: TGTGCCAGCAGTTACTCGACAGGGGGCCGGGAAAAACTGTTTTTT; CDR3: CASSYSTGGREKLFF